This record looks at one T cell receptor beta chain sequence and its context. The PCR was carried out with 60 Vbeta primers and 13 Jbeta primers. Some clones are missing from TCRdb's copy, which holds only in-frame ones; the method was immunoSEQ multiplex PCR. The sample lists approximately 260,000 clones, around 90% occurring once. This record comes from a study of cytomegalovirus exposure and HLA in healthy donors. CDR1 and CDR2 from the germline V gene are MNHEY and SVGAGI. The CDR3 length is 15 residues. V lost 3 bases and J lost 5; bases outside the gene matches: 8. The genes are TRBV6-5 and TRBJ2-7, with TRBD1 matching over 9 bases. The sample comprised PBMCs. This receptor was obtained from a girl aged 2 to 10 in good health and CMV-seronegative. CDR3 in amino acids: CASSYFGQGSHEQYF. The CDR3 bases are TGTGCCAGCAGTTATTTTGGACAGGGGTCCCACGAGCAGTACTTC.